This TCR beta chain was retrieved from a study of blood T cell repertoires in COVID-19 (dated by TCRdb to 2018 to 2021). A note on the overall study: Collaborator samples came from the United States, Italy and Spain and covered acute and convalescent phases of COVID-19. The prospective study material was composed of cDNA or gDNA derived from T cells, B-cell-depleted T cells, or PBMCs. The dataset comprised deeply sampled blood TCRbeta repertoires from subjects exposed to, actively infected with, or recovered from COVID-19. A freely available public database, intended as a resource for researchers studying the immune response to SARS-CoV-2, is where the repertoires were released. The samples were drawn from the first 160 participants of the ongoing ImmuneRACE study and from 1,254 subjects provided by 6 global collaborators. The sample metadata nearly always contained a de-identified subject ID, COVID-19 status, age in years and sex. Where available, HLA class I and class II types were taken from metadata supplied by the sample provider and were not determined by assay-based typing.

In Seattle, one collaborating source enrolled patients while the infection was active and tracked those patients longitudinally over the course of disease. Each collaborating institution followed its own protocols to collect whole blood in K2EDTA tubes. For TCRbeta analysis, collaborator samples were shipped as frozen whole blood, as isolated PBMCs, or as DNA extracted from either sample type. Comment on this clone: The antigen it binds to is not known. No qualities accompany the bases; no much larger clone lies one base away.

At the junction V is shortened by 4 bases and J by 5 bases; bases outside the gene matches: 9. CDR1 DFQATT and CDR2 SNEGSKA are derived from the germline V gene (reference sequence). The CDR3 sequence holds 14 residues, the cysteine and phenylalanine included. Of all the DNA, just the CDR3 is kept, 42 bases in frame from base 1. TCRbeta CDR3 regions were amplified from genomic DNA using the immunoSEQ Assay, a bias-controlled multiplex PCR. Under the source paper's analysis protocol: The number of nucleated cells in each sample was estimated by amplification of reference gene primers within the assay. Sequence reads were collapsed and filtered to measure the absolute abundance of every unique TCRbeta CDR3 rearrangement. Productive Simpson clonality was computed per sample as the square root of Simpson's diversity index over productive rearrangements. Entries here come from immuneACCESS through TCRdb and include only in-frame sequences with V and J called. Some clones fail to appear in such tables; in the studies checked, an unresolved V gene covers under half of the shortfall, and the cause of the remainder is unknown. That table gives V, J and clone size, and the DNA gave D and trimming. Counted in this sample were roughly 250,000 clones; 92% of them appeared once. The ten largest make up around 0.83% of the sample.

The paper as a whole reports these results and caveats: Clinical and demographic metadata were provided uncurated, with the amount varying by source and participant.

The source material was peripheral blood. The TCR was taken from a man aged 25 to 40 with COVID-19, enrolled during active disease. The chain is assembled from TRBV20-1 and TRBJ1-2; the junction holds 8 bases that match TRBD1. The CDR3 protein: CSANDRGRSYGYTF. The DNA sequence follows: TGCAGTGCTAATGACAGGGGCAGGTCGTATGGCTACACCTTC.